A selection of T cell receptor beta chains follows, all from one sample in a study of blood T cell repertoires in COVID-19. Profiled with immunoSEQ multiplex PCR; TCRdb holds only in-frame clones, not every one. The repertoire includes roughly 74,000 clones, around 88% of them detected once, and roughly 1.9% sits in the top ten. The sequencing sample was made of peripheral blood. Every receptor here comes from a woman older than 75 with active or convalescent COVID-19. The CDR3 runs from the conserved cysteine through the conserved F or W. A D gene is named only where the DNA matches it firmly. Only part of the rows carry a size: once, few, many, or a class if the clone is expanded.

>NA|TRBD1|TRBV7-2|TRBJ1-5
CASSQGDQQPQHF
TGTGCCAGCAGCCAGGGGGACCAGCAGCCCCAGCATTTT
>NA|TRBD1|TRBV5-4|TRBJ2-7
CASSPGTGIDEQYF
TGTGCCAGCAGCCCCGGGACAGGGATCGACGAGCAGTACTTC
>NA|NA|TRBV7-9|TRBJ1-2
CASSFHRVPYGYTF
TGTGCCAGCAGCTTTCACAGGGTGCCGTATGGCTACACCTTC
>once|TRBD1|TRBV6-5|TRBJ2-1
CASTLGQGRNNEQFF
TGTGCCAGCACTCTGGGACAGGGTAGGAACAATGAGCAGTTCTTC
>NA|TRBD1|TRBV19|TRBJ1-3
CASSVTGTGITIYF
TGTGCCAGTAGTGTCACCGGGACAGGTATCACCATATATTTT
>once|TRBD2|TRBV3-1/TRBV3-2|TRBJ2-1
CASSQALAGAYNEQFF
TGTGCCAGCAGCCAAGCTCTAGCGGGGGCATACAATGAGCAGTTCTTC
>NA|TRBD1|TRBV7-2|TRBJ2-7
CASSLRSRGQVLPFYEQYF
TGTGCCAGCAGCTTAAGAAGTAGGGGGCAGGTATTACCCTTCTACGAGCAGTACTTC
>NA|NA|TRBV7-3|TRBJ2-2
CASSHRALNGELFF
TGTGCCAGCAGCCACAGGGCGTTGAACGGGGAGCTGTTTTTT
>once|TRBD2|TRBV27|TRBJ2-3
CASSLSSGNTYTDTQYF
TGTGCCAGCAGTTTATCTAGCGGGAACACATACACAGATACGCAGTATTTT
>NA|TRBD1|TRBV23-1|TRBJ1-2
CASSHRTGGNYGYTF
TGCGCCAGCAGTCACCGGACAGGGGGGAACTATGGCTACACCTTC
>NA|TRBD2|TRBV5-1|TRBJ2-1
CASSSEPSLAGGNYNEQFF
TGCGCCAGCAGCTCAGAACCTTCACTAGCGGGAGGGAACTACAATGAGCAGTTCTTC
>few|NA|TRBV27|TRBJ1-1
CASSYTGGYTEAFF
TGTGCCAGCAGTTATACCGGGGGATACACTGAAGCTTTCTTT
>NA|NA|TRBV3-1/TRBV3-2|TRBJ2-1
CASSQDLYNEQFF
TGTGCCAGCAGCCAAGATCTGTACAATGAGCAGTTCTTC
>NA|TRBD1|TRBV7-9|TRBJ2-7
CASSLGTGVYEQYF
TGTGCCAGCAGCCTAGGGACAGGGGTTTACGAGCAGTACTTC
>NA|TRBD1|TRBV5-1|TRBJ1-4
CASSLAQGATNEKLFF
TGCGCCAGCAGCTTGGCCCAGGGGGCAACTAATGAAAAACTGTTTTTT
>NA|TRBD2|TRBV11-2|TRBJ2-1
CASSSGLAGYNEQFF
TGTGCCAGCAGCTCCGGGCTAGCGGGGTACAATGAGCAGTTCTTC
>NA|TRBD1|TRBV5-4|TRBJ1-2
CASSVKGADGYTF
TGTGCCAGCAGTGTTAAGGGGGCGGATGGCTACACCTTC
>few|NA|TRBV6-5|TRBJ2-7
CASSYSSAYSYEQYF
TGTGCCAGCAGTTACTCTAGCGCTTACTCCTACGAGCAGTACTTC
>NA|TRBD1|TRBV7-9|TRBJ2-2
CASSLDPVGQGTGELFF
TGTGCCAGCAGCTTAGACCCAGTTGGACAGGGTACCGGGGAGCTGTTTTTT
>NA|TRBD1|TRBV19|TRBJ1-2
CASSLDRVDGYTF
TGTGCCAGTAGTCTTGACAGGGTCGATGGCTACACCTTC
>NA|NA|TRBV10-3|TRBJ2-2
CAIGTTANTGELFF
TGTGCCATAGGCACGACAGCGAACACCGGGGAGCTGTTTTTT
>NA|NA|TRBV27|TRBJ2-3
CASSLSGGEDTQYF
TGTGCCAGCAGTTTATCAGGGGGAGAAGATACGCAGTATTTT
>NA|TRBD1|TRBV12-3/TRBV12-4|TRBJ1-1
CASTLTGGTEAFF
TGTGCCAGCACTTTGACAGGGGGCACTGAAGCTTTCTTT
>NA|NA|TRBV6-5|TRBJ1-2
CASSSWVGGYTF
TGTGCCAGCAGCTCCTGGGTGGGCGGCTACACCTTC
>NA|NA|TRBV18|TRBJ1-2
CASTPGGEHIPRQGYTF
TGTGCCAGCACACCAGGAGGGGAACATATCCCCCGTCAGGGCTACACCTTC
>NA|NA|TRBV4-3|TRBJ1-2
CASSLWDISRNVGGYTF
TGCGCCAGCAGCCTATGGGACATCAGCCGGAATGTGGGTGGCTACACCTTC
>NA|TRBD1|TRBV7-6|TRBJ2-5
CASSYDRGQETQYF
TGTGCCAGCAGCTATGACAGGGGACAAGAGACCCAGTACTTC
>NA|TRBD2|TRBV5-4|TRBJ2-2
CASSSGGTRGTGELFF
TGTGCCAGCAGCTCAGGTGGGACTAGGGGCACCGGGGAGCTGTTTTTT
>NA|TRBD1|TRBV7-9|TRBJ2-1
CASSLGGQAYYNEQFF
TGTGCCAGCAGCTTAGGTGGACAGGCTTATTACAATGAGCAGTTCTTC
>NA|NA|TRBV6-2/TRBV6-3|TRBJ2-5
CASSYARDTQETQYF
TGTGCCAGCAGTTACGCCCGGGACACCCAAGAGACCCAGTACTTC
>NA|TRBD2|TRBV6-2/TRBV6-3|TRBJ2-1
CASSYSGLAGGLFNNEQFF
TGTGCCAGCAGTTACTCCGGACTAGCGGGAGGGCTATTTAACAATGAGCAGTTCTTC
>NA|NA|TRBV5-1|TRBJ2-5
CASRTTTGQLQETQYF
TGCGCCAGCAGGACGACAACAGGGCAACTTCAAGAGACCCAGTACTTC
>NA|TRBD1|TRBV11-2|TRBJ1-6
CASSPTGRARGMVTLHF
TGTGCCAGCAGCCCAACGGGTAGGGCCAGGGGGATGGTCACCCTCCACTTT